This T cell receptor (beta chain) was sequenced during a study of blood T cell repertoires in COVID-19. Background on the study: Acute and convalescent COVID-19 samples came from the United States, Italy and Spain. The cDNA or gDNA used as material had been derived from T cells, B-cell-depleted T cells, or PBMCs.

The V gene's germline CDR1 is SGHVS and CDR2 FNYEAQ. This CDR3 spans 17 amino acids. Losses at the gene ends were 1 base for V and 4 bases for J; bases not matched to a gene: 6. Authors' methods: Amplifying reference gene primers gave estimates of nucleated cell counts. Clones were sequenced by immunoSEQ multiplex PCR, and TCRdb holds only the in-frame ones, with some missing. The DNA gave D and trimming, while V, J and clone size come from that table. Here the sample spans 210,000 or so clones, approximately 78% being singletons. The clonotype comes from a woman in her 40s with acute or convalescent COVID-19. The genes are TRBV7-6 and TRBJ1-6, with 8 positions matching TRBD1. The specimen sequenced was peripheral blood. The CDR3: CASSLGRQGKYNSPLHF. CDR3 sequence (DNA): TGTGCCAGCAGCTTAGGTCGACAGGGGAAATATAATTCACCCCTCCACTTT.